The 14 T cell receptor beta chains below come from one sample, sequenced in a study of PD-L1 blockade in urothelial cancer. The table came from immunoSEQ multiplex PCR; TCRdb's copy has only in-frame clones and leaves some out. The table includes under 40,000 clones, 90% detected once. The input for sequencing was PBMCs, taken around atezolizumab (anti-PD-L1) treatment. The receptors come from a man between 65 and 85 years old with urothelial cancer.

The rearrangement joins TRBV12-2 to TRBJ2-2; whether TRBD1, the table's D call, matches the DNA was not checked. TRBV12-2 is a documented pseudogene. The CDR3 length is 13 residues. The CDR3 region has the DNA TGTGCAAGTCGCGGCAGGGGCACCGGGGAGCTGTTTTTT. Its translation: CASRGRGTGELFF.

This chain links TRBV2 with TRBJ2-7; tentatively, D is TRBD2 (7 bases). Germline V lookup: CDR1 SNHLY, CDR2 FYNNEI. V lost 3 bases to trimming and J lost 5 bases, with 17 bases between them. The CDR3 consists of 15 residues. The CDR3 loop reads CASSEGGAAGDEQYF. As DNA, the CDR3 is TGTGCCAGCAGTGAGGGGGGGGCGGCAGGGGACGAGCAGTACTTC.

The CDR3 coding sequence is TGTGCCAGCAGCTTAGACCCTTCCCTAGCGGGCCGTAACAATGAGCAGTTCTTC. Translating it yields CASSLDPSLAGRNNEQFF. The chain couples TRBV7-2 to TRBJ2-1; 8 positions agree with TRBD2. With V trimmed by 1 base and J by 5 bases, 13 bases remained unmatched. Germline loops: CDR1 SGHTA, CDR2 FQGNSA. This CDR3 is 18 amino acids long. Full variable domain (rest looked up from reference TRBV7-2 and TRBJ2-1): GAGVSQSPSNKVTEKGKDVELRCDPISGHTALYWYRQSLGQGLEFLIYFQGNSAPDKSGLPSDRFSAERTGGSVSTLTIQRTQQEDSAVYLCASSLDPSLAGRNNEQFFGPGTRLTVL.

The V and J genes are TRBV11-2 and TRBJ2-2, with 7 bases fitting TRBD1. Germline V gives CDR1 SGHAT, CDR2 FQNNGV. The junction had 12 bases not matched to a gene; V was cut back by 5 bases and J by 6 bases. This CDR3 is built from 16 residues. CDR3 DNA sequence: TGTGCCAGCAGCCCCCGACAGGGAAGACGGCCCGGGGAGCTGTTTTTT. Its protein product is CASSPRQGRRPGELFF.

The rearrangement joins TRBV9 to TRBJ2-3; a possible D gene is TRBD1 (6 bases). The CDR3 loop spans 15 amino acids. CDR1 is SGDLS and CDR2 is YYNGEE in the germline V gene. Trimming took 4 bases from V and 2 from J, leaving 14 bases between them. For the CDR3, the DNA is TGTGCCAGCAGCCGTACAGGGCCACCCACAGATACGCAGTATTTT. Residues: CASSRTGPPTDTQYF.

The rearrangement uses TRBV27 and TRBJ1-2; 8 bases map to TRBD1. Germline-derived CDR1 and CDR2 are MNHEY and SMNVEV (reference sequence). V lost 3 bases and J lost 8; bases outside the gene matches: 8. The CDR3 is 14 amino acids. CDR3: CASSFFGQGEGYTF. For the CDR3, the DNA is TGTGCCAGCAGTTTCTTCGGACAGGGCGAAGGCTACACCTTC.

As to this clone: An end of the junction differs from the germline gene, which may be a read error. The V call is TRBV5-6, the J call TRBJ2-7; 8 bases map to TRBD2. Germline V CDR1 and CDR2: SGHDT, YYEEEE. CDR3 length equals 16 residues. CDR3 in DNA: TGTGCCAGCACCTTGGAGGCTAGCGGGCTTTCCTACGAGCAGTACTTC. This codes for CASTLEASGLSYEQYF.

This clone was seen a single time. DNA of the CDR3: TGTGCCAGCAGCCGGGAGCGGAGAACGAACACCGGGGAGCTGTTTTTT. Translated, it gives CASSRERRTNTGELFF. The chain is built from TRBV4-2 and TRBJ2-2, with D possibly being TRBD2 (5 bases). V shed 4 bases and J shed 0 bases, with 12 bases lying between them. This CDR3 is built from 16 residues. Germline V gives CDR1 LGHNA, CDR2 YNFKEQ.

The chain joins TRBV7-9 to TRBJ2-1; tentatively, D is TRBD2 (6 bases). The V gene's germline CDR1 is SEHNR and CDR2 FQNEAQ (reference sequence). Trimming removed 5 bases at V and 4 bases at J, with 15 bases between. CDR3 size: 15 residues. This CDR3 is CASSDPGTSYNEQFF. DNA of the CDR3: TGTGCCAGCAGCGATCCCGGGACTTCTTACAATGAGCAGTTCTTC.

The V call is TRBV9, the J call TRBJ2-5; D not resolved. Per the germline V gene, CDR1 is SGDLS and CDR2 is YYNGEE. CDR3 size: 13 residues. Trimming took 4 bases from V and 0 from J, leaving 7 bases between them. The CDR3 sequence: CASSFDYQETQYF. The CDR3 DNA sequence: TGTGCCAGCAGCTTCGACTACCAAGAGACCCAGTACTTC.

The chain's CDR3 is CASSVIPSGREITDTQYF. As DNA, the CDR3 is TGCGCCAGCAGCGTAATCCCTAGCGGGAGGGAAATCACAGATACGCAGTATTTT. V and J are TRBV5-1 and TRBJ2-3; TRBD2 aligns across 12 bases. The germline CDR1 and CDR2 sequences are SGHRS and YFSETQ. With V trimmed by 4 bases and J by 2 bases, 11 bases remained unmatched. The CDR3 length is 18 residues.

The sample holds one count of this clone. The V gene is TRBV5-1, the J gene TRBJ1-1; D is unresolved. This CDR3 is 14 amino acids long. Looked up from germline, CDR1 is SGHRS and CDR2 is YFSETQ. Deletions cut 0 bases from V and 4 bases from J, with 10 bases between. CDR3 coding DNA: TGCGCCAGCAGCTTGGAGGCGGCCGGCACTGAAGCTTTCTTT. Protein sequence: CASSLEAAGTEAFF.

This clone showed up just once. The V call is TRBV30, the J call TRBJ2-3, with 8 nucleotides matching TRBD2. Trimming at V came to 2 bases and at J to 2 bases, leaving 6 bases not matched to a gene. The CDR3 spans 15 residues. Germline assignment: CDR1 GTSNPN and CDR2 SVGIG (reference sequence). The CDR3 is CAWSLASGFTDTQYF. Here the CDR3 DNA reads TGTGCCTGGAGTCTAGCTAGCGGGTTCACAGATACGCAGTATTTT.

The chain has TRBV5-4 and TRBJ2-1, with a weak D call TRBD2 (6 bases). The CDR3 contains 14 residues. Trimming cost V 2 bases and J 3 bases, with 9 bases left between them. Per the germline V gene, CDR1 is SGHNT and CDR2 is YYREEE (reference sequence). The CDR3 region has the DNA TGTGCCAGCAGCTTAGGAGGGATCTACAATGAGCAGTTCTTC. Residues: CASSLGGIYNEQFF.